This TCR beta chain was profiled in a study of shared clonotypes between healthy human individuals. About the study: The donor pool was made up of a couple of women and three men aged 18 to 49.

The trim removed 5 bases at V and 9 bases at J, leaving 10 bases unmatched. There are 13 residues in the CDR3. Germline-derived CDR1 and CDR2 are SGHAT and FQNNGV. Among the donors, all were Caucasian adults who lived in Nashville, Tennessee. Notes on the study in general: The generation probabilities recorded for non-shared clonotypes fell below those of clonotypes shared by all four donors.

Genomic DNA of every subset was divided equally among multiple immunoSEQ plates. The repertoire was sequenced with immunoSEQ multiplex PCR; TCRdb's copy has only in-frame clones and lacks some. The profile shows about 530,000 clones, 90% to 97% of them singletons. On this clone itself: As yet, its antigen is unknown.

Sequencing input: naive CD4+ T cells sorted from blood. As for subset: CD45RA+ positively selected. The TCR was taken from a woman aged 25 to 45 in good health. The V and J genes are TRBV11-2 and TRBJ2-7, with TRBD2 matching 7 bases. The CDR3 is CASSPEAGTAQYF. The CDR3 nucleotides are TGTGCCAGCAGCCCTGAAGCGGGAACGGCGCAGTACTTC.